This is a list of T cell receptor beta chains from one sample in a study of regulatory T cells in long-lasting Graves disease. TCRdb re-called the multiplex PCR reads with MiXCR, one entry per CDR3 protein. The sample shows 300,000 to 350,000 distinct CDR3 sequences, about 20% of them seen only once. Sequenced here: peripheral blood mononuclear cells (PBMCs), sampled when the disease was refractory, from a patient treated with antithyroid drugs. The source is a female donor with Graves disease. Each CDR3 is given with its conserved first and last residue. The order of the fields is J gene, V gene, CDR3 protein.

j_gene: TRBJ2-4; v_gene: TRBV20-1; CDR3aa: CSARGQEGNIQYF
j_gene: TRBJ1-4; v_gene: TRBV7-6; CDR3aa: CASSLEGFAATNEKLFF
j_gene: TRBJ1-4; v_gene: TRBV28; CDR3aa: CASRANRVVGEKLFF
j_gene: TRBJ1-1; v_gene: TRBV5-1; CDR3aa: CASSPGDRGLDTEAFF
j_gene: TRBJ2-7; v_gene: TRBV10-3; CDR3aa: CAITPGLARHYEQYF
j_gene: TRBJ2-3; v_gene: TRBV28; CDR3aa: CASGGTSGWGKASTDTQYF
j_gene: TRBJ1-2; v_gene: TRBV5-1; CDR3aa: CASSLDPDYYGYTF
j_gene: TRBJ1-2; v_gene: TRBV9; CDR3aa: CASSLTLNYGYTF
j_gene: TRBJ2-1; v_gene: TRBV29-1; CDR3aa: CSVDRTYNEQFF
j_gene: TRBJ2-7; v_gene: TRBV10-3; CDR3aa: CAISAGDRREQYF
j_gene: TRBJ1-3; v_gene: TRBV20-1; CDR3aa: CSARVLDSGNTIYF
j_gene: TRBJ1-6; v_gene: TRBV5-1; CDR3aa: CASSPTGEGSPLHF
j_gene: TRBJ1-6; v_gene: TRBV28; CDR3aa: CASSLDLNSPLHF
j_gene: TRBJ2-5; v_gene: TRBV4-1; CDR3aa: CASSQDPSMRAETQYF
j_gene: TRBJ2-2; v_gene: TRBV12-3/TRBV12-4; CDR3aa: CASSSSGTANTGELFF
j_gene: TRBJ1-1; v_gene: TRBV5-5; CDR3aa: CASSLGPTNTEAFF
j_gene: TRBJ2-7; v_gene: TRBV10-3; CDR3aa: CAINDSLQTYEQYF
j_gene: TRBJ1-5; v_gene: TRBV12-3/TRBV12-4; CDR3aa: CASQYGNQPQHF
j_gene: TRBJ1-5; v_gene: TRBV2; CDR3aa: CASTANRRYQPQHF
j_gene: TRBJ2-3; v_gene: TRBV10-3; CDR3aa: CAITEGAQRDTQYF
j_gene: TRBJ2-7; v_gene: TRBV6-1; CDR3aa: CASSRSGTSIREQYF
j_gene: TRBJ2-7; v_gene: TRBV3-1; CDR3aa: CASSQDSGLIGLGRFPYEQYF
j_gene: TRBJ2-7; v_gene: TRBV7-8; CDR3aa: CANSSEGVGYEQYF
j_gene: TRBJ1-1; v_gene: TRBV27; CDR3aa: CAGSLRGGNTEAFF
j_gene: TRBJ1-2; v_gene: TRBV5-5; CDR3aa: CASSLDQGYGYTF
j_gene: TRBJ1-1; v_gene: TRBV19; CDR3aa: CASSGRVNTEAFF
j_gene: TRBJ1-4; v_gene: TRBV7-9; CDR3aa: CASSHGQHGLTNEKLFF
j_gene: TRBJ2-7; v_gene: TRBV12-3/TRBV12-4; CDR3aa: CASSLGPYYEQYF
j_gene: TRBJ2-7; v_gene: TRBV3-1; CDR3aa: CASSQLGGRLYEQYF
j_gene: TRBJ2-6; v_gene: TRBV6-2/TRBV6-3; CDR3aa: CASSPARSGANVLTF
j_gene: TRBJ1-6; v_gene: TRBV5-1; CDR3aa: CASSRQGEDSPLHF
j_gene: TRBJ1-1; v_gene: TRBV3-1; CDR3aa: CASSLNRGQRNTEAFF
j_gene: TRBJ1-4; v_gene: TRBV18; CDR3aa: CASSHRTGGNEKLFF
j_gene: TRBJ2-3; v_gene: TRBV10-3; CDR3aa: CAISGLTEETTDTQYF
j_gene: TRBJ2-5; v_gene: TRBV13; CDR3aa: CASSLVAGGDWETQYF
j_gene: TRBJ1-2; v_gene: TRBV11-2; CDR3aa: CASSLGVGGYGYTF
j_gene: TRBJ2-4; v_gene: TRBV6-5; CDR3aa: CASSYSNPGAGGKNIQYF
j_gene: TRBJ2-7; v_gene: TRBV4-1; CDR3aa: CASSQDAGGEQYF
j_gene: TRBJ2-7; v_gene: TRBV2; CDR3aa: CASSERVLFYEQYF
j_gene: TRBJ2-3; v_gene: TRBV6-1; CDR3aa: CASSGPGADTQYF
j_gene: TRBJ1-2; v_gene: TRBV6-1; CDR3aa: CATQRDGNYGYTF
j_gene: TRBJ2-7; v_gene: TRBV7-8; CDR3aa: CASSRGTGLYEQYF
j_gene: TRBJ2-7; v_gene: TRBV20-1; CDR3aa: CSAGRPYSYEQYF
j_gene: TRBJ2-7; v_gene: TRBV6-5; CDR3aa: CASSYAGGSYEQYF
j_gene: TRBJ1-1; v_gene: TRBV13; CDR3aa: CASSPDRVTEAFF
j_gene: TRBJ1-4; v_gene: TRBV12-3/TRBV12-4; CDR3aa: CASSEGFNEKLFF
j_gene: TRBJ2-7; v_gene: TRBV20-1; CDR3aa: CSARVGTSGIEQYF
j_gene: TRBJ2-2; v_gene: TRBV2; CDR3aa: CASRPPGLATNTGELFF
j_gene: TRBJ2-2; v_gene: TRBV4-3; CDR3aa: CASSLRWTSGGAGELFF
j_gene: TRBJ1-5; v_gene: TRBV18; CDR3aa: CASSATGGAGNQPQHF
j_gene: TRBJ1-6; v_gene: TRBV7-8; CDR3aa: CASSPGRGGNSPLHF
j_gene: TRBJ1-1; v_gene: TRBV18; CDR3aa: CASSPRTGGMNTEAFF
j_gene: TRBJ2-7; v_gene: TRBV28; CDR3aa: CASSPRQGGHEQYF
j_gene: TRBJ1-2; v_gene: TRBV5-4; CDR3aa: CASSLAYRDGYTF